This T cell receptor (beta chain) originates from a study of CD8 T cells in Susac syndrome. The length of the CDR3 is 16 residues. Trimming left V 4 bases short and J 1 base short, with 17 bases between. The germline V gene encodes CDR1 SGDLS and CDR2 YYNGEE. RNA amounts of about 0.5 to 1 ug underwent reverse transcription with random hexamers. TCRdb reprocessed the immunoSEQ multiplex PCR reads via MiXCR and lists one record per CDR3 protein. Of 150,000 to 200,000 distinct CDR3 sequences in the sample, roughly nine tenths were seen once. Specimen: CD4+ T cells from PBMCs. J is TRBJ2-5 and V is TRBV9, with no clear D. This TCR was sampled from a human donor with Susac syndrome. The CDR3 reads CASSPGGGNLQETQYF. The CDR3 DNA reads TGTGCCAGCAGCCCCGGTGGTGGCAACCTCCAAGAGACCCAGTACTTC.